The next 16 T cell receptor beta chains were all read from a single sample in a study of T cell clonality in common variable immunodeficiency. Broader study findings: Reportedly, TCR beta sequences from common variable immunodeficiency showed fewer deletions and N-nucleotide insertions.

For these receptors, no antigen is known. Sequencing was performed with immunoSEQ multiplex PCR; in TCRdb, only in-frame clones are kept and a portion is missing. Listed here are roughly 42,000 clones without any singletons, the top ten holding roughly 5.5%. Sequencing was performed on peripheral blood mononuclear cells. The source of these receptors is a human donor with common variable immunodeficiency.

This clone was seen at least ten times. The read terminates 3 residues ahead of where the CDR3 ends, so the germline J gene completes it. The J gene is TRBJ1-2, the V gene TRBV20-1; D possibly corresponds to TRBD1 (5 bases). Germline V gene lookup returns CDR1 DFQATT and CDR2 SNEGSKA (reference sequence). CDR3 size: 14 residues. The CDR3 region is CSARELTVLGGYTF. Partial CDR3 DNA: TGCAGTGCTAGAGAGCTGACAGTCCTCGGCGGC.

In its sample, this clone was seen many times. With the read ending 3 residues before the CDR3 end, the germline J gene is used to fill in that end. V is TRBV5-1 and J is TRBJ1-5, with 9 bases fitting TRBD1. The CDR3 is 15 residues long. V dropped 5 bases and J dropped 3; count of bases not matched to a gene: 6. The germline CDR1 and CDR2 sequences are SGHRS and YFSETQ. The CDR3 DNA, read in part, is TGCGCCAGCAGGGCAGGGACAGGGATCAATCAGCCC. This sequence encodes CASRAGTGINQP. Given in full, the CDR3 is CASRAGTGINQPQHF. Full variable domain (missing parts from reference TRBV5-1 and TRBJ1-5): KAGVTQTPRYLIKTRGQQVTLSCSPISGHRSVSWYQQTPGQGLQFLFEYFSETQRNKGNFPGRFSGRQFSNSRSEMNVSTLELGDSALYLCASRAGTGINQPQHFGDGTRLSIL.

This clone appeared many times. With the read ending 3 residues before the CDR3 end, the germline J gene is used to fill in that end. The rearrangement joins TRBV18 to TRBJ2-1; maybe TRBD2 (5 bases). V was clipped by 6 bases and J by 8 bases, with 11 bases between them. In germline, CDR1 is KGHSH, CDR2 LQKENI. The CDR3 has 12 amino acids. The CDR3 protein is CASSPGVDEQFF. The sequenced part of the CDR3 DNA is TGTGCCAGCTCCCCCGGGGTCGATGAG.

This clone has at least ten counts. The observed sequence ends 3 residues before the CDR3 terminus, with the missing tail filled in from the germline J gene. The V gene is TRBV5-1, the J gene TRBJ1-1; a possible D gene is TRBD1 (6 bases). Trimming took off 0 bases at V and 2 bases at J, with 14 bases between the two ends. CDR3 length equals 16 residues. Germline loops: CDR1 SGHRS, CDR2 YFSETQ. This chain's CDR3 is CASSLGEGGRNTEAFF. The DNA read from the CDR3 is TGCGCCAGCAGCTTGGGAGAGGGGGGGAGAAACACTGAA.

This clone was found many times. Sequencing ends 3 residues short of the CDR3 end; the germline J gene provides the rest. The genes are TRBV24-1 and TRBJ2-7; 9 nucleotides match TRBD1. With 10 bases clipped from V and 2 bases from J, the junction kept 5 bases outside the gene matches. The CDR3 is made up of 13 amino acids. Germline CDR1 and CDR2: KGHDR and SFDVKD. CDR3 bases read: TGTGCCACAGGGACAGGGCCGACCTACGAG. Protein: CATGTGPTYE. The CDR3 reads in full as CATGTGPTYEQYF.

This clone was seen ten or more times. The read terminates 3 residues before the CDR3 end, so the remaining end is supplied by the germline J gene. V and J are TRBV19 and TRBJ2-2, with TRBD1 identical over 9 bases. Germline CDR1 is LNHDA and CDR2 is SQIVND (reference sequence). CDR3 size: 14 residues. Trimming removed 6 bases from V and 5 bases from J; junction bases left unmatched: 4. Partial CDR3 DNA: TGTGCCAGTAGGGGGACAGGGTTGACCGGGGAG. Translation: CASRGTGLTGE. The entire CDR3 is CASRGTGLTGELFF.

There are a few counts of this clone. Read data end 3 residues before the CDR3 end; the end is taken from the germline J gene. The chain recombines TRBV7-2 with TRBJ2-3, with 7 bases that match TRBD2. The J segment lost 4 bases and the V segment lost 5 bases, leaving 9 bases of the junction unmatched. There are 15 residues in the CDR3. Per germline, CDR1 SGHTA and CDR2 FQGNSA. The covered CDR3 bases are TGTGCCAGCAGCCCGTCCCCGGGGAGGGCAGATACG. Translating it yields CASSPSPGRADT. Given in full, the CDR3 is CASSPSPGRADTQYF.

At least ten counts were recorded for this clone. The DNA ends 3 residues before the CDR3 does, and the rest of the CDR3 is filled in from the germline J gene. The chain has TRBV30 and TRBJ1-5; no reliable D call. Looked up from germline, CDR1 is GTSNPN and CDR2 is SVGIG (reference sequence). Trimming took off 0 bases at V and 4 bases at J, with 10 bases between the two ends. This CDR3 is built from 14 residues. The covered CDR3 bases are TGTGCCTGGAGTGTACACAGCTTAAATCAGCCC. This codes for CAWSVHSLNQP. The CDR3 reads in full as CAWSVHSLNQPQHF.

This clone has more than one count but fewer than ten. The CDR3 sequence is CASGSVSYEQYF. The sequenced CDR3 bases are TGTGCCAGCGGTAGCGTCTCCTACGAG. The chain has TRBV6-2 or TRBV6-3 and TRBJ2-7; possible D gene TRBD2, 5 bases. The DNA ends 3 residues before the CDR3 does, and the rest of the CDR3 is filled in from the germline J gene. The CDR3 is made up of 12 amino acids. Between the trimmed V and J ends, which lost 8 bases and 0 bases, there was a span of 8 bases. Germline V gene lookup returns CDR1 MNHEY and CDR2 SVGEGT.

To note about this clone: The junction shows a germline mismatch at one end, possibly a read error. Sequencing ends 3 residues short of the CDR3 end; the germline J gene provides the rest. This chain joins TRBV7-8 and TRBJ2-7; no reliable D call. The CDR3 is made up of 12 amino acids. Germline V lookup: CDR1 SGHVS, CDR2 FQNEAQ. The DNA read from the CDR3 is TGTGCCAGCAGCTTCACTTCCTTCGAG. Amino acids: CASSFTSFE. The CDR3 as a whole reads CASSFTSFEQYF.

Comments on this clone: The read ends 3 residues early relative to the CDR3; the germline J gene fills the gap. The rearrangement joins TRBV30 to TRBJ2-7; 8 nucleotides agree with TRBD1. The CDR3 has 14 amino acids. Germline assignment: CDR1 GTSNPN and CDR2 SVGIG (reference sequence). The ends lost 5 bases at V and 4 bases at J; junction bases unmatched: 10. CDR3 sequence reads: CAWGPGTGGYEQYF. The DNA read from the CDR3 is TGTGCCTGGGGGCCGGGAACAGGGGGTTACGAG. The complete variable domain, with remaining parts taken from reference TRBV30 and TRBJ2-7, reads SQTIHQWPATLVQPVGSPLSLECTVEGTSNPNLYWYRQAAGRGLQLLFYSVGIGQISSEVPQNLSASRPQDRQFILSSKKLLLSDSGFYLCAWGPGTGGYEQYFGPGTRLTVT.

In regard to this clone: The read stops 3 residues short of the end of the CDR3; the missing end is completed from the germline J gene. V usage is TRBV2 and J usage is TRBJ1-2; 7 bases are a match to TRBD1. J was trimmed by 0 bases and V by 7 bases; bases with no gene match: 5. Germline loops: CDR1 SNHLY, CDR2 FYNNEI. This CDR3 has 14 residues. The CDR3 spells CASTVGQPNYGYTF. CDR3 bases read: TGTGCCAGCACGGTGGGACAGCCTAACTATGGC.

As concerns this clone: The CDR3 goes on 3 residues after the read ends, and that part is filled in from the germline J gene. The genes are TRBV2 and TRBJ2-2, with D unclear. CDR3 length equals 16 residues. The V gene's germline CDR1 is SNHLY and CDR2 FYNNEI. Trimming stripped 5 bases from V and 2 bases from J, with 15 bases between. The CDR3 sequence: CASSLFLLGNTGELFF. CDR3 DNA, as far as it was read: TGTGCCAGCAGTCTATTCCTCCTAGGTAACACCGGGGAG.

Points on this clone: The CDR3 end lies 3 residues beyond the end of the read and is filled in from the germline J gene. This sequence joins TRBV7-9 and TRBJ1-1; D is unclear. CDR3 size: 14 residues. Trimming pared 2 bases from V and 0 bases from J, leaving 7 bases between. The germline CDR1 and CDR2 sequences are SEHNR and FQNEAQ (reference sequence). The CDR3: CASSLSALNTEAFF. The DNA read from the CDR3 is TGTGCCAGCAGCTTAAGCGCCCTGAACACTGAA.

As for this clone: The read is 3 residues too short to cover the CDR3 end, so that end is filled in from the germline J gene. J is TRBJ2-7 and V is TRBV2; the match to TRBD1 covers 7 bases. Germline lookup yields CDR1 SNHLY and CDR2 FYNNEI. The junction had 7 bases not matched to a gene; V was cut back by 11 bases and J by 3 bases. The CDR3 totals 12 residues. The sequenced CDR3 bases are TGTGCCGGCCGACAGGGTAGCTACGAG. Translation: CAGRQGSYE. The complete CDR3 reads CAGRQGSYEQYF.

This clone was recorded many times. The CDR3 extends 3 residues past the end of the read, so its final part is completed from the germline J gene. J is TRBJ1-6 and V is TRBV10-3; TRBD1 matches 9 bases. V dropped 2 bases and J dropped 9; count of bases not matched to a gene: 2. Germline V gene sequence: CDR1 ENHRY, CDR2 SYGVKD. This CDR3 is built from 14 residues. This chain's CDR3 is CAISEGQGSSPLHF. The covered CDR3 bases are TGTGCCATCAGTGAGGGACAGGGGAGTTCACCC.